The rows below give T cell receptor beta chains drawn from one sample of a study of early T cells in non-severe SARS-CoV-2 infection. One entry per CDR3 protein results from TCRdb running MiXCR on the 5' RACE reads. The profile shows 88,000 or so distinct CDR3 sequences, around 14% of them singletons. The sequencing sample was made of whole blood. Receptor source: an adult who was a healthcare worker with PCR-confirmed SARS-CoV-2 infection or an uninfected control (not recorded which). CDR3s include the opening cysteine and the closing phenylalanine or tryptophan. The order of the fields is D gene, clone size, J gene, V gene, CDR3 DNA, CDR3 protein. The D gene is left open where the match is weak. Size is stated for part of the rows, as once, few or many counts, or as a class when the clone is expanded.

.	few	TRBJ2-2	TRBV3-1	TGTGCCAGCAGCCCCAGGGAGAACACCGGGGAGCTGTTTTTT	CASSPRENTGELFF
.	few	TRBJ2-2	TRBV28	TGTGCCAGCTATCGGGGCGGGAACACCGGGGAGCTGTTTTTT	CASYRGGNTGELFF
TRBD1	.	TRBJ2-1	TRBV6-6	TGTGCCAGCAGTTATGGGACAGTCGATGAGCAGTTCTTC	CASSYGTVDEQFF
.	many	TRBJ2-6	TRBV5-1	TGCGCCAGCAGCTTGGATACGGAAATGGGCGTCCTGACTTTC	CASSLDTEMGVLTF
.	many	TRBJ2-1	TRBV20-1	TGCAGTGCTAGTATTCCGGGCAATGAGCAGTTCTTC	CSASIPGNEQFF
.	many	TRBJ2-1	TRBV6-2/TRBV6-3	TGTGCCAGCAGTTCGATACTACTAAGGCAGTTCTTC	CASSSILLRQFF
TRBD2	.	TRBJ2-3	TRBV4-1	TGCGCCAGCAGCCACTTAGAGCGGGATAGGAACACAGATACGCAGTATTTT	CASSHLERDRNTDTQYF
.	many	TRBJ1-1	TRBV5-1	TGCGCCAGCAGCCCGGACAGAGAGAACACTGAAGCTTTCTTT	CASSPDRENTEAFF
.	many	TRBJ2-5	TRBV7-9	TGTGCCAGCAGCTTACGGCAGCAAGAGACCCAGTACTTC	CASSLRQQETQYF
TRBD2	.	TRBJ2-7	TRBV20-1	TGCAGTGCAGGAGCGGGAGGCCGTTACGAGCAGTACTTC	CSAGAGGRYEQYF
TRBD2	many	TRBJ2-1	TRBV3-1	TGTGCCAGCAGCCAAGATGGCCTAGCGGGAGGCAGTGAGCAGTTCTTC	CASSQDGLAGGSEQFF
.	.	TRBJ1-2	TRBV10-3	TGTGCCATCTCAGAGGGGCCCTCCTATGGCTACACCTTC	CAISEGPSYGYTF
.	.	TRBJ2-5	TRBV24-1	TGTGCCACCAGTAGCCGGGACAAGGATCTCCAAGAGACCCAGTACTTC	CATSSRDKDLQETQYF
.	many	TRBJ1-6	TRBV2	TGTGCCAGCAGTCTCCTGGGTGGACCGCCCGATTCACCCCTCCACTTT	CASSLLGGPPDSPLHF
.	.	TRBJ2-1	TRBV28	TGTGCCAGCAGTGTCAGAACCGACAATGAGCAGTTCTTC	CASSVRTDNEQFF
TRBD2	.	TRBJ2-5	TRBV12-3/TRBV12-4	TGTGCCAGCGCTAGCGGGAGTGTAGAGACCCAGTACTTC	CASASGSVETQYF
.	.	TRBJ1-3	TRBV9	TGTGCCAGCAGCGGGGGACGTTTCACTGGAAACACCATATATTTT	CASSGGRFTGNTIYF
TRBD1	.	TRBJ2-2	TRBV7-2	TGTGCCAGCAGCAACCAGGACAGGGGGTTTCTAGCTGTGAACACCGGGGAGCTGTTTTTT	CASSNQDRGFLAVNTGELFF
.	.	TRBJ2-6	TRBV25-1	TGTGCCAGCAGTGAAGTGAGGGGAAGAGGGGCCAACGTCCTGACTTTC	CASSEVRGRGANVLTF
TRBD2	many	TRBJ2-1	TRBV5-1	TGCGCCAGCAGCTTCCTAGCGGGAGATGAGCAGTTCTTC	CASSFLAGDEQFF
.	many	TRBJ1-6	TRBV23-1	TGCGCCAGCAGTCTACCCCGGTCCAGGGGATGGAATAATTCACCCCTCCACTTT	CASSLPRSRGWNNSPLHF
.	many	TRBJ2-1	TRBV5-1	TGCGCCAGCAGCTCCACTTCAAAAGGATTCTCCTACAATGAGCAGTTCTTC	CASSSTSKGFSYNEQFF
.	few	TRBJ2-6	TRBV6-6	TGTGCCAGCAGCGTCCCTGGGGCCAACGTCCTGACTTTC	CASSVPGANVLTF
.	few	TRBJ2-1	TRBV24-1	TGTGCCACCAGTGATTTGATAGGGGTGCAGTTCTTC	CATSDLIGVQFF
TRBD2	many	TRBJ2-5	TRBV3-1	TGTGCCAGCTCCGACGGGGGGGAGACCCAGTACTTC	CASSDGGETQYF
.	few	TRBJ2-5	TRBV29-1	TGCAGCGTTCTACTAGTACGAGAGACCCAGTACTTC	CSVLLVRETQYF
TRBD1	.	TRBJ2-5	TRBV11-2	TGTGCCAGCAGCTTAGATCCGGGGACAGGGGTAGAGACCCAGTACTTC	CASSLDPGTGVETQYF
TRBD1	few	TRBJ1-1	TRBV28	TGTGCCAGCAGGCCCACGACGGGACAGGGACACACTGAAGCTTTCTTT	CASRPTTGQGHTEAFF
.	.	TRBJ2-3	TRBV6-5	TGTGCCAGCAGTTCCGACCGGGACCCTGAGGGTTATACGCAGTATTTT	CASSSDRDPEGYTQYF
TRBD1	.	TRBJ1-6	TRBV3-1	TGTGCCAGCAGCCAAGGGGACAGGAATTCACCCCTCCACTTT	CASSQGDRNSPLHF
.	few	TRBJ2-2	TRBV4-3	TGCGCCAGCAGCCAACGGGCAAGGAACACCGGGGAGCTGTTTTTT	CASSQRARNTGELFF
TRBD1	few	TRBJ2-7	TRBV10-3	TGTGCCATAGGACAGGGCTACGAGCAGTACTTC	CAIGQGYEQYF
.	.	TRBJ2-5	TRBV27	TGTGCCAGCAGTTCGCTAGTCCGGGGAGCTAGGGAGACCCAGTACTTC	CASSSLVRGARETQYF
.	many	TRBJ1-5	TRBV4-3	TGCGCCAGCAGCCAAGTAAGCGGACAGCGGAATCAGCCCCAGCATTTT	CASSQVSGQRNQPQHF
TRBD1	.	TRBJ2-1	TRBV29-1	TGCAGCGATACGACAGGGCGCAATGAGCAGTTCTTC	CSDTTGRNEQFF
.	few	TRBJ1-5	TRBV2	TGTGCCAGCAGTGAAGAATACAATCAGCCCCAGCATTTT	CASSEEYNQPQHF
TRBD2	.	TRBJ2-2	TRBV9	TGTGCCAGCAGCGAGCCCGGGACTAGCGGGGGGAACACCGGGGAGCTGTTTTTT	CASSEPGTSGGNTGELFF
.	.	TRBJ2-2	TRBV14	TGTGCCAGCAGCCAAAGTATGGGTCCCTGGACCGGGGAGCTGTTTTTT	CASSQSMGPWTGELFF
.	.	TRBJ2-3	TRBV20-1	TGCAGTGCTAGAGATGGGGCTAGAGCAGATACGCAGTATTTT	CSARDGARADTQYF
.	.	TRBJ1-2	TRBV9	TGTGCCAGCGGAGGGCAGACCCCGAACGGCTACACCTTC	CASGGQTPNGYTF